This T cell receptor (beta chain) was sequenced during a study of T cells in Graves' hyperthyroidism and ophthalmopathy. RNA transcripts served as the template for amplifying TCR beta CDR3 regions. The TCR CDR3 first-round RT-PCR relied on the HTBI primer set. Via MiXCR, TCRdb re-called the multiplex PCR reads, giving one row per CDR3 protein. The sample contains around 420,000 distinct CDR3 sequences, around 14% of which appear only once. This clonotype came up many times. Hyperthyroidism had been newly diagnosed in patients aged 18 to 65, and its duration was under 2 months. Looked up from germline, CDR1 is SNHLY and CDR2 is FYNNEI. The CDR3 length is 13 residues. V was cut by 8 bases and J by 0 bases, with 11 bases left in between.

Sequenced material: blood. The chain has TRBV2 and TRBJ2-7; D not resolved. This clonotype was sampled from a woman between 18 and 29 years old with Graves' hyperthyroidism. CDR3 residues: CASGLTRSYEQYF. CDR3 bases: TGTGCCAGCGGATTGACTCGCTCCTACGAGCAGTACTTC.